This record looks at one T cell receptor (beta chain) sequence and its context. Its antigen specificity is not known. Per-base qualities were not stored, and no clone one base away is much larger. Receptors were amplified or captured by the immunoSEQ multiplex PCR assay. As stored in TCRdb, this immuneACCESS dataset retains in-frame rearrangements with V and J assigned. A fraction of the clones does not appear; measured against another copy, unresolved V genes explain less than half of the discrepancy, and the remainder lacks a known reason. The sample table shows approximately 490,000 clones, and around 82% are seen once. The biggest ten clones account for roughly 0.013% of the sample. The sample belongs to a study of shared T cell receptors in the human thymus (dated by TCRdb to the early 2020s). About the full investigation: The study examined how the human thymus generates shared, self-reactive T-cell receptor alpha chains.

Counted from cysteine to phenylalanine, this CDR3 has 15 amino acids. Only the CDR3 region is kept as DNA, spanning 45 bases read in frame from base 1. The germline V gene encodes CDR1 SNHLY and CDR2 FYNNEI. Trimming costs V 9 bases and J 0 bases, and their ends lie 15 bases apart. The data also belong to a second study, concerning human thymus T cells. The second study reports: Immunologically healthy infants undergoing open corrective cardiac surgery for congenital heart defects in Finland were used as donors. Thymus tissue was obtained as surgical resects removed during corrective cardiac surgery. Biased V and J gene segment usage appeared to be present in both thymic and peripheral blood repertoires. According to the related research, thymic TCR repertoires were highly overlapping among unrelated individuals. The study described the TCR alpha and beta repertoires in under 10 infant thymus samples and four matching peripheral blood samples. The cohort included a handful of male and a couple of female infants, with donor ages spanning 7 to 244 days. After being mechanically released from the tissue, thymocytes were kept at -70 degrees C in pellets of about 8.5-30 million cells. Genomic DNA was extracted from frozen cell pellets with a QIAsymphony instrument. Using the immunoSEQ multiplex PCR assay, the TCRB and TCRAD loci were amplified from a standardized quantity of quality-controlled genomic DNA. Amplicons spanned the V(D)J region at a length sufficient to cover the CDR3 and identify V and J genes. Amplicon sequencing was performed on an Illumina platform through the commercial immunoSEQ service. Corrections for primer bias and sequencing errors followed previously described methods, while TCRAD and TCRB definitions were based on the IMGT database. The repertoires were analysed using immunoSEQ Analyzer 3.0 and VDJTools for basic statistics, V/J segment usage, diversity estimates, rarefaction and pairwise overlap. Diversity was estimated using the Chao1, ChaoE, Efron-Thisted, Shannon and inverse Simpson indices, and was also estimated on datasets down-sampled to the size of the smallest sample. Repertoire overlap used strict matching of CDR3 nucleotide sequence, V gene and J gene, with Jaccard-based multidimensional scaling clustering. On average, thymus samples gave 650,000 to 1,000,000 unique TCRB clonotypes, whereas blood samples gave about 84,000.

Specimen: thymocytes. This chain joins TRBV2 to TRBJ1-5, with the D gene too uncertain to name. The receptor was derived from a boy in the first two years of life with a congenital heart defect. Donor details come from another sample of the same person, matched by shared clones. At the DNA level, the sequence is TGTGCCAGTACATCCGCACACTATAGCAATCAGCCCCAGCATTTT. The encoded protein is CASTSAHYSNQPQHF.